This section outlines one TCR beta chain sequence together with its context. What it recognizes is unknown. A read error may explain this, as a much larger clone is one base away. Each TRB amplification used roughly 250-550 ng of genomic DNA from blood. The CDR3 is 16 residues long. Germline V lookup: CDR1 SGHDT, CDR2 YYEEEE. TRB rearrangements were amplified by multiplex PCR with BIOMED2 TRB-A/B primers. TCRdb re-called the multiplex PCR reads through MiXCR, storing one row per CDR3 protein. The sample includes approximately 2,500 distinct CDR3 sequences, over 25% seen only once; the top ten take 68%. This sample is part of a study of T and B cells in COVID-19 patients. Turning to the study itself: Peripheral blood came from COVID-19 patients with active infection or after recovery. In the active-infection cohort, about 90% of the roughly 20 patients had comorbidities linked to unfavorable COVID-19 outcome. Most recovered patients had mild to moderate COVID-19 treated as outpatients.

Study findings and constraints: Patients with COVID-19 reportedly showed strongly skewed T cell receptor beta variable and joining gene usage.

The chain is built from TRBV5-6 and TRBJ2-2, with 9 bases that match TRBD1. Sequencing was performed on blood. This TCR derives from a human donor with active COVID-19. The CDR3 protein is CASSFGGTGNSGELFF. In nucleotides, the CDR3 is TGTGCCAGCAGCTTTGGGGGGACAGGGAACTCCGGGGAGCTGTTTTTT. The full variable domain, its missing parts supplied by reference TRBV5-6 and TRBJ2-2, is DAGVTQSPTHLIKTRGQQVTLRCSPKSGHDTVSWYQQALGQGPQFIFQYYEEEERQRGNFPDRFSGHQFPNYSSELNVNALLLGDSALYLCASSFGGTGNSGELFFGEGSRLTVL.